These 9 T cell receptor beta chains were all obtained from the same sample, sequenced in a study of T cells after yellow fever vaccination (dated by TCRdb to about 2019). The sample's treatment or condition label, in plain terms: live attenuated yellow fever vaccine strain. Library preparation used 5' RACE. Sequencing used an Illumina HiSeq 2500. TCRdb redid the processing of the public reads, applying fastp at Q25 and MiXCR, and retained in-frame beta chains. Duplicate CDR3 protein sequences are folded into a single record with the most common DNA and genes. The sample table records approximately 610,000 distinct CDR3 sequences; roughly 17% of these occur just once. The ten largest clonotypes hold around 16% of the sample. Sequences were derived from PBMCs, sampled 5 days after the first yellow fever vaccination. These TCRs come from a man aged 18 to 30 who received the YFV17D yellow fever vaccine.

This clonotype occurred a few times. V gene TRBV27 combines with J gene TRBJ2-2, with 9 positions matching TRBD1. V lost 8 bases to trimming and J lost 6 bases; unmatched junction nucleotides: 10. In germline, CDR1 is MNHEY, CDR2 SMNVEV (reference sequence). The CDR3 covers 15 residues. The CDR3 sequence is CASSMGQGRAGELFF. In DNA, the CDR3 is TGTGCCAGCTCTATGGGACAGGGCAGGGCCGGGGAGCTGTTTTTT.

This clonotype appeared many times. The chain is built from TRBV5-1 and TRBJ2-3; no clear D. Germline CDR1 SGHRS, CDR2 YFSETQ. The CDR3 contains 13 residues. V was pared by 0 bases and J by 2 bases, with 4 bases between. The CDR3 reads CASSLEATDTQYF. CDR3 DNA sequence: TGCGCCAGCAGCTTGGAAGCCACAGATACGCAGTATTTT.

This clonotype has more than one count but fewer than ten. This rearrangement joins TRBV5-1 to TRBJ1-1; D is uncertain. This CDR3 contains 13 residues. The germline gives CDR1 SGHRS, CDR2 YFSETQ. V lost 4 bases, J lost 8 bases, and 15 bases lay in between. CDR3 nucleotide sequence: TGCGCCAGCAGCCCATACGTAGGTGCCGAAGCTTTCTTT. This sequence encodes CASSPYVGAEAFF.

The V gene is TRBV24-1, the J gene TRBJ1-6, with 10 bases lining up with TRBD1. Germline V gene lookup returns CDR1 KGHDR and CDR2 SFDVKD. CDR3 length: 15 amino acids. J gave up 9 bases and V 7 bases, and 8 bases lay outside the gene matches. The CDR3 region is CATSPGTGVVSPLHF. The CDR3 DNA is TGTGCCACCAGCCCCGGGACAGGGGTAGTTTCACCCCTCCACTTT.

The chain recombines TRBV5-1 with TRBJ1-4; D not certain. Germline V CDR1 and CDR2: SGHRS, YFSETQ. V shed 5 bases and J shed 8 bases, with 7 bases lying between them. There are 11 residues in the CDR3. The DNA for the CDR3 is TGCGCCAGCAGAGTCGACGAAAAACTGTTTTTT. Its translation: CASRVDEKLFF.

CDR3 loop: CSARVTGPNADTQYF. In DNA form, the CDR3 reads TGCAGTGCTAGAGTGACGGGGCCCAACGCAGATACGCAGTATTTT. The V call is TRBV20-1, the J call TRBJ2-3; D assignment may be TRBD1 or TRBD2 (5 bases each). This CDR3 has 15 amino acids. Looked up from germline, CDR1 is DFQATT and CDR2 is SNEGSKA (reference sequence). V was pared by 1 base and J by 4 bases, with 15 bases between.

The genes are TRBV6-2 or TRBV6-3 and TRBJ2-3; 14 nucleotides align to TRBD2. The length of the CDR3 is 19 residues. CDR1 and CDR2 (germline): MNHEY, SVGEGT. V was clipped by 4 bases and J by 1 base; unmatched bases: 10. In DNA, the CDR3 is TGTGCCAGCAGTTCACGACTAGCGGGGGGGCCGAGGGGCACAGATACGCAGTATTTT. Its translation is CASSSRLAGGPRGTDTQYF.

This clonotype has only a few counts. CDR3 region: CASSQFGNNEQFF. For the CDR3, the DNA is TGCGCCAGCAGCCAGTTCGGCAACAATGAGCAGTTCTTC. This sequence joins TRBV4-1 and TRBJ2-1; no clear D. The CDR3 extends over 13 amino acids. V gave up 3 bases and J gave up 5 bases, with 8 bases separating them. Germline CDR1 MGHRA, CDR2 YSYEKL.

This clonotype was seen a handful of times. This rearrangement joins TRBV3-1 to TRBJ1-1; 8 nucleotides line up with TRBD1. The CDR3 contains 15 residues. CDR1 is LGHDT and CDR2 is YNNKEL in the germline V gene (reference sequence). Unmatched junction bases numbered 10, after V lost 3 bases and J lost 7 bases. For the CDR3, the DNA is TGTGCCAGCAGCCACGGACGGACAGGGCGAGGTGAAGCTTTCTTT. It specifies CASSHGRTGRGEAFF.